The present T cell receptor beta chain was sequenced within a study of blood T cells in healthy people across ages. On the study more broadly: Per two T cells, about one barcoded beta molecule was captured through template switching.

The second PCR ran roughly 6 to 12 cycles with a sample-barcoded 5' primer and J-beta primers. Each cDNA molecule was tagged by a template-switch adaptor with 12 random nucleotides. TCRdb passed the 5' RACE reads through MiXCR, listing each CDR3 protein once. This sample carries under 800,000 distinct CDR3 sequences, roughly 45% of them seen once, and the ten largest clones take roughly 20%. The germline V gene encodes CDR1 SGDLS and CDR2 YYNGEE. Between the trimmed V and J ends, which lost 4 bases and 3 bases, there was a span of 13 bases. The CDR3 has 14 amino acids. A remark on this clonotype: What it binds is not known.

Points from the study as a whole: Comparison with aged donors showed that long-lived donors had more naive CD4+ cells and higher diversity. Diversity of TCR beta correlated strongly with naive T cell percentage.

This chain joins TRBV9 and TRBJ1-2; perhaps TRBD1 as D (5 bases). The clonotype was recovered from an older woman in good health. Sequencing input: blood. CDR3 in amino acids: CASSPPGTYYGYTF. For the CDR3, the DNA is TGTGCCAGCAGCCCTCCCGGGACCTACTATGGCTACACCTTC.